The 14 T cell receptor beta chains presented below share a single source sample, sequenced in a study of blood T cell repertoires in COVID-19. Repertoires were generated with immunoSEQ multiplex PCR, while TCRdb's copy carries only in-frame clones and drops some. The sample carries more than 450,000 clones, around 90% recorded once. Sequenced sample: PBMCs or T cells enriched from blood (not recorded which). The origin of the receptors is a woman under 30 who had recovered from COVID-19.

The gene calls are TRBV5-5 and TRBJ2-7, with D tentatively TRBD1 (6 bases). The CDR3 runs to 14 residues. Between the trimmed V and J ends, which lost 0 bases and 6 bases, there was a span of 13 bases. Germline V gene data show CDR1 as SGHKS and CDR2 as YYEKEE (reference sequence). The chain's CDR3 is CASSLGQARGEQYF. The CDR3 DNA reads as TGTGCCAGCAGCTTGGGACAGGCCAGGGGCGAGCAGTACTTC.

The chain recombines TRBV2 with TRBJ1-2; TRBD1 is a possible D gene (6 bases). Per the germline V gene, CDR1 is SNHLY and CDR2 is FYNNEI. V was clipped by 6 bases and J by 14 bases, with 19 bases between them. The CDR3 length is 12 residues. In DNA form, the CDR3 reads TGTGCCAGCAGCGGTCGGGGGGCGCGGAAAACCTTC. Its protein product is CASSGRGARKTF.

The CDR3: CASSLWGGALQTQYF. Written as DNA, the CDR3 is TGTGCCAGCAGCCTATGGGGGGGGGCCCTGCAGACGCAGTATTTT. V gene TRBV9 combines with J gene TRBJ2-3, with a tentative D call TRBD2 (7 bases). The CDR3 covers 15 residues. Germline V gives CDR1 SGDLS, CDR2 YYNGEE. V shed 4 bases and J shed 9 bases, with 21 bases lying between them.

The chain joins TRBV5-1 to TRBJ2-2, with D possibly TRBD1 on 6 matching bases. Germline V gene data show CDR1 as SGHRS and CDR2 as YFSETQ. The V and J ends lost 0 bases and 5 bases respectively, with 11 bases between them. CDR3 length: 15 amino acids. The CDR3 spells CASSLGTQGTGELFF. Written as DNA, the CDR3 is TGCGCCAGCAGCTTGGGGACTCAGGGGACCGGGGAGCTGTTTTTT.

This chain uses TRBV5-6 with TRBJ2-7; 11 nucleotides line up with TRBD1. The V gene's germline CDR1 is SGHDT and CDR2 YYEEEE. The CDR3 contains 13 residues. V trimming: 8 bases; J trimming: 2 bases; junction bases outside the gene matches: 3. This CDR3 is CASGGQGAYEQYF. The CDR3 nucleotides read TGTGCCAGTGGGGGACAGGGGGCCTACGAGCAGTACTTC.

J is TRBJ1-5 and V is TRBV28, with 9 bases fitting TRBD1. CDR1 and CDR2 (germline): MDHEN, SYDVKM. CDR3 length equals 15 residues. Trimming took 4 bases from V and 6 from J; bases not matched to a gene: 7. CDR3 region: CASSWGPGQGQPQHF. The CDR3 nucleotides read TGTGCCAGCAGTTGGGGCCCGGGACAGGGTCAGCCCCAGCATTTT.

CDR3 DNA sequence: TGTGCCAGCTCACCATGGGCCGATGGCCCCCTGGAGCAGTACTTC. It is translated as CASSPWADGPLEQYF. The chain links TRBV18 to TRBJ2-7; D not certain. In germline, CDR1 is KGHSH, CDR2 LQKENI. The CDR3 has 15 amino acids. V was cut by 2 bases and J by 7 bases, with 18 bases left in between.

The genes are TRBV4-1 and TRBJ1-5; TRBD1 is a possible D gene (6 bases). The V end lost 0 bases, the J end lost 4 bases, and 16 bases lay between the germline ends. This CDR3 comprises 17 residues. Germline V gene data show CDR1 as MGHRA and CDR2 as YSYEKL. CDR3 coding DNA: TGCGCCAGCAGCCAAGATCTGAAAGGGGGAAGGAATCAGCCCCAGCATTTT. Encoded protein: CASSQDLKGGRNQPQHF.

Written as DNA, the CDR3 is TGTGCCAGCCGGTCCTGGGGCAGGGGGTCTAATGAGCAGTTCTTC. It yields the protein CASRSWGRGSNEQFF. The V gene is TRBV27, the J gene TRBJ2-1; TRBD1 agrees at 7 bases. The germline gives CDR1 MNHEY, CDR2 SMNVEV (reference sequence). Unmatched junction bases numbered 14, after V lost 8 bases and J lost 7 bases. CDR3 length equals 15 residues.

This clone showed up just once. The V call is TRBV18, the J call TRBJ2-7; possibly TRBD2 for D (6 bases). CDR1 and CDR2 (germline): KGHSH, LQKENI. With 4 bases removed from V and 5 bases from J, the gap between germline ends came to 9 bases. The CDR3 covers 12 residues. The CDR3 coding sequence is TGTGCCAGCTCACTCTTAGCGGACGAGCAGTACTTC. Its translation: CASSLLADEQYF.

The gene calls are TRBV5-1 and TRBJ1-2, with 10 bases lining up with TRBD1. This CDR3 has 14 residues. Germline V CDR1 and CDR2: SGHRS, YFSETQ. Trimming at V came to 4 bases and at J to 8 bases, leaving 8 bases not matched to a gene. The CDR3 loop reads CASSQAGTGEGYTF. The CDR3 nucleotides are TGCGCCAGCAGCCAAGCAGGGACAGGGGAAGGCTACACCTTC. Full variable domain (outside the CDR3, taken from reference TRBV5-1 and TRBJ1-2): KAGVTQTPRYLIKTRGQQVTLSCSPISGHRSVSWYQQTPGQGLQFLFEYFSETQRNKGNFPGRFSGRQFSNSRSEMNVSTLELGDSALYLCASSQAGTGEGYTFGSGTRLTVV.

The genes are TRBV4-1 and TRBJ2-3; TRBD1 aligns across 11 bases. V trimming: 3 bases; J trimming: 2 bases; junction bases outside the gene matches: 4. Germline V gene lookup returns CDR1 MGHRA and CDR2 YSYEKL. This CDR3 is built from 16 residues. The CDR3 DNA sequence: TGCGCCAGCAGCCAGGGACAGGGGGGGTTCACAGATACGCAGTATTTT. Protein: CASSQGQGGFTDTQYF.

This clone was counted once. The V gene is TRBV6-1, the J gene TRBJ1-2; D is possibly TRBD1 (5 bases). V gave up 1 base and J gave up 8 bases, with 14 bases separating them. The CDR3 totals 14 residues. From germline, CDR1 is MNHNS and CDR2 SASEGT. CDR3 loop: CASSEDDGGGGYTF. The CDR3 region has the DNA TGTGCCAGCAGTGAAGATGATGGGGGAGGAGGCTACACCTTC.

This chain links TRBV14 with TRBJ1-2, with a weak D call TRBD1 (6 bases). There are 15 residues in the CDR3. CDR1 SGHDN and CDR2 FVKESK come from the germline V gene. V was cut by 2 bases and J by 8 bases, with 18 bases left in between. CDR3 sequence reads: CASSQTPRGSRGYTF. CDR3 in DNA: TGTGCCAGCAGCCAAACTCCGAGGGGGTCGCGGGGCTACACCTTC. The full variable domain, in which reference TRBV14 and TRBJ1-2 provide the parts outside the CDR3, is EAGVTQFPSHSVIEKGQTVTLRCDPISGHDNLYWYRRVMGKEIKFLLHFVKESKQDESGMPNNRFLAERTGGTYSTLKVQPAELEDSGVYFCASSQTPRGSRGYTFGSGTRLTVV.